This paragraph covers one T cell receptor (beta chain) sequence. Antigen unknown. These data are taken from a study of shared clonotypes between healthy human individuals. Study outcomes and limitations: Among donors, the sharing of clonotypes was expected to be influenced by sequencing depth. Naive CD4 clonotypes were shared across several donors at about 5%.

For each subset, genomic DNA was distributed in equal portions over several immunoSEQ plates. Some clones are missing from TCRdb's copy, which holds only in-frame ones; the method was immunoSEQ multiplex PCR. The data show around 2.1 million clones, about 93% seen once. The germline V and J ends were trimmed by 8 bases and 0 bases, with 8 bases remaining between them. CDR3 length: 13 amino acids. CDR1 is LNHDA, CDR2 SQIVND, per germline (reference sequence). Terminally differentiated effector memory CD45RA+ cells were left out of the naive CD8 fraction, which was CD45RO-negative and positively selected for CCR7. Adults of Caucasian background living in Nashville, Tennessee made up all donors.

The sequencing sample was made of naive CD8+ T cells from PBMCs. This TCR derives from a man aged 18 to 29 in good health. Some clones in this sample may be carry-over from other donors' samples. V gene TRBV19 combines with J gene TRBJ1-5; D is undetermined. The CDR3 DNA reads TGTGCCAGTGGGCAGAATAGCAATCAGCCCCAGCATTTT. It is translated as CASGQNSNQPQHF.